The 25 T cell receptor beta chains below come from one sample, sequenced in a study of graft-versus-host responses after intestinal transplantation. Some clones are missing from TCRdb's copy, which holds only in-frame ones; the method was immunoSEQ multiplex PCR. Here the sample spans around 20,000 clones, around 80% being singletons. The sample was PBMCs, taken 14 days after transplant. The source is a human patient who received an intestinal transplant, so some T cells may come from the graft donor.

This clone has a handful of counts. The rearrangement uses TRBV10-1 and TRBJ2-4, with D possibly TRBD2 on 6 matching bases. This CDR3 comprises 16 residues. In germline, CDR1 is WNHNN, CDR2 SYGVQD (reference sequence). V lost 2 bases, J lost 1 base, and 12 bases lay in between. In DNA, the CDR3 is TGCGCCAGCAGTGAGGGGGCCGGAGGGGCCAAAAACATTCAGTACTTC. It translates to CASSEGAGGAKNIQYF.

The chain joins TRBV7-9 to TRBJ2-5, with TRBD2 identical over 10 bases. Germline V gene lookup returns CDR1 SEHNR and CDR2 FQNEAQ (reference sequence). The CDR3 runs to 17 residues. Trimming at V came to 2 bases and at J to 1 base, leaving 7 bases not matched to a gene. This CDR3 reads CASSLRSLAGFQETQYF. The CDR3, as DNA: TGTGCCAGCAGCTTAAGATCACTAGCGGGATTCCAAGAGACCCAGTACTTC.

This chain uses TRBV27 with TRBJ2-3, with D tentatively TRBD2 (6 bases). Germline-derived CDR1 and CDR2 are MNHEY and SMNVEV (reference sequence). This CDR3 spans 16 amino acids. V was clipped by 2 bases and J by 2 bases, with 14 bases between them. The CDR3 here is CASSLNGLANTDTQYF. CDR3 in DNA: TGTGCCAGCAGTTTAAATGGTCTAGCGAACACAGATACGCAGTATTTT.

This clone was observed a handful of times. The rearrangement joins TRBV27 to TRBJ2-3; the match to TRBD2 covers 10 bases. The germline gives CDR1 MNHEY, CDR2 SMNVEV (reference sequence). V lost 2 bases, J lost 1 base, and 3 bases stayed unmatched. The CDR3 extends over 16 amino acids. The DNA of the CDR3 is TGTGCCAGCAGTTTACTAGCGGGAGCTGGCACAGATACGCAGTATTTT. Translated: CASSLLAGAGTDTQYF.

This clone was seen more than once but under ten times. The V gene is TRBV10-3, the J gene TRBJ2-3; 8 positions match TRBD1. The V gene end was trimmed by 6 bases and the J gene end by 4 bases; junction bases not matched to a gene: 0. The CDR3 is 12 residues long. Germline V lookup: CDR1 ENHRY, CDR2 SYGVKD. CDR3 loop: CAIRQGADTQYF. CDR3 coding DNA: TGTGCCATCAGACAGGGGGCAGATACGCAGTATTTT.

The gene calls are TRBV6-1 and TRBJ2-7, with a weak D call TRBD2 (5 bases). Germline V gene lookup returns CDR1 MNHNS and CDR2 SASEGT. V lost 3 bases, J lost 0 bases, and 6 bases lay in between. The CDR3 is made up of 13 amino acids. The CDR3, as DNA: TGTGCCAGCAGTGAGGAGGTCTCCTACGAGCAGTACTTC. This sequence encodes CASSEEVSYEQYF.

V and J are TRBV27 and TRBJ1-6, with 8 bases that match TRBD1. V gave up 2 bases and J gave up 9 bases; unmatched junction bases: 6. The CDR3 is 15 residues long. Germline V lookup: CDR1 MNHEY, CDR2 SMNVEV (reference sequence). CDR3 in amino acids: CASSLTAGGTSPLHF. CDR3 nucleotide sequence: TGTGCCAGCAGTTTAACGGCAGGGGGCACTTCACCCCTCCACTTT.

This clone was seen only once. The CDR3 protein is CASSGSGTHSNQPQHF. CDR3 nucleotide sequence: TGTGCCAGCAGCGGATCCGGGACACATAGCAATCAGCCCCAGCATTTT. This chain uses TRBV7-9 with TRBJ1-5; D perhaps matches TRBD1 (6 bases). Trimming took off 5 bases at V and 0 bases at J, with 14 bases between the two ends. There are 16 residues in the CDR3. Per germline, CDR1 SEHNR and CDR2 FQNEAQ (reference sequence).

The chain's CDR3 is CASSYTGARQPQHF. In nucleotides, the CDR3 is TGTGCCAGCAGTTACACAGGGGCTCGTCAGCCCCAGCATTTT. The chain employs TRBV6-6 and TRBJ1-5, with 7 bases aligning to TRBD1. J was trimmed by 6 bases and V by 2 bases; bases with no gene match: 4. Looked up from germline, CDR1 is MNHNY and CDR2 is SVGAGI (reference sequence). The CDR3 is 14 residues long.

The CDR3 protein is CASSPPSWSVSSYNEQFF. The CDR3 bases are TGTGCCAGCAGTCCACCCTCCTGGAGCGTAAGCTCCTACAATGAGCAGTTCTTC. The V call is TRBV28, the J call TRBJ2-1; D is undetermined. Germline assignment: CDR1 MDHEN and CDR2 SYDVKM. The CDR3 loop spans 18 amino acids. The V end was cut by 5 bases, the J end by 0 bases, with 20 bases between.

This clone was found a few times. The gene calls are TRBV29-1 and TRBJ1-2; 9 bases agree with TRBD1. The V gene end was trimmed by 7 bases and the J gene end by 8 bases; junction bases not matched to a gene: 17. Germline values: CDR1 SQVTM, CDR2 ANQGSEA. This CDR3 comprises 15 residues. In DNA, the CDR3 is TGCAGCGCGGAAGGGGGACAGGGCATCATCGGGGGCTACACCTTC. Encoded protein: CSAEGGQGIIGGYTF. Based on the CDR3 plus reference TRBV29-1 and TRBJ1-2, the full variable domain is SAVISQKPSRDICQRGTSLTIQCQVDSQVTMMFWYRQQPGQSLTLIATANQGSEATYESGFVIDKFPISRPNLTFSTLTVSNMSPEDSSIYLCSAEGGQGIIGGYTFGSGTRLTVV.

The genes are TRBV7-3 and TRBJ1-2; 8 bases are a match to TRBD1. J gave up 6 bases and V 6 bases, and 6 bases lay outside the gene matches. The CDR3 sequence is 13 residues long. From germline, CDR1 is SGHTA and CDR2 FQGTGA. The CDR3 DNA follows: TGTGCCAGCAGACTCCAGGGGGCGAATGGCTACACCTTC. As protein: CASRLQGANGYTF.

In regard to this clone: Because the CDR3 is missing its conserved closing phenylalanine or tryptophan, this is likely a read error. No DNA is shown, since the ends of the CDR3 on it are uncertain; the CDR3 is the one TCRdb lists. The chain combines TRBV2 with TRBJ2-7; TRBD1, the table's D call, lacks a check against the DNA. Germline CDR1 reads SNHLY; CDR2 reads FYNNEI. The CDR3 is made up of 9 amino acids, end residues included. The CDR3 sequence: CASSEAPVA.

Written as DNA, the CDR3 is TGTGCCAGCAGCCCGGCGGCGGGGGGCTCAGTTGCGGATACGCAGTATTTT. Amino acid sequence: CASSPAAGGSVADTQYF. J is TRBJ2-3 and V is TRBV5-4; TRBD2 agrees at 8 bases. Unmatched junction bases numbered 16, after V lost 4 bases and J lost 6 bases. The CDR3 loop spans 17 amino acids. Germline V CDR1 and CDR2: SGHNT, YYREEE (reference sequence).

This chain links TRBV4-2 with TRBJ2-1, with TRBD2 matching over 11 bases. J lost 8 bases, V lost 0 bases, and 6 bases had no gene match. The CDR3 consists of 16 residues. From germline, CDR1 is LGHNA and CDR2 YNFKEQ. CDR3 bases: TGTGCCAGCAGCCAAGATGAGACTAGCGGGGTGGATGAGCAGTTCTTC. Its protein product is CASSQDETSGVDEQFF.

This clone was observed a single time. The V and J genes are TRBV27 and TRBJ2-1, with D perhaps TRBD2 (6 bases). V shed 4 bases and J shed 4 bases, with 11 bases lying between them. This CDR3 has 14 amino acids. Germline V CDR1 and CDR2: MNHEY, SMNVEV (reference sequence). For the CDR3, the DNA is TGTGCCAGCAGTTCCGGGACTGTATACAATGAGCAGTTCTTC. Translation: CASSSGTVYNEQFF.

The CDR3 here is CASSVTGGAYNEQFF. CDR3 nucleotides: TGTGCCAGCAGCGTCACAGGGGGCGCATACAATGAGCAGTTCTTC. The V and J genes are TRBV9 and TRBJ2-1; the match to TRBD1 covers 9 bases. V was clipped by 2 bases and J by 4 bases; unmatched bases: 4. The CDR3 is 15 residues long. CDR1 is SGDLS, CDR2 YYNGEE, per germline.

The CDR3 spells CASSLFAVNEQFF. CDR3 coding DNA: TGTGCCAGCAGCTTATTTGCGGTCAATGAGCAGTTCTTC. V is TRBV7-9 and J is TRBJ2-1, with D unresolved. Germline V gene sequence: CDR1 SEHNR, CDR2 FQNEAQ (reference sequence). The V and J ends lost 2 bases and 6 bases respectively, with 8 bases between them. The CDR3 consists of 13 residues.

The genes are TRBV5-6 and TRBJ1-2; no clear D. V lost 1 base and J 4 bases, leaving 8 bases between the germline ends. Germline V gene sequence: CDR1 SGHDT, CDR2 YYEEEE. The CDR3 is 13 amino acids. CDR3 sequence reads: CASSLIRIYGYTF. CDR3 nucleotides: TGTGCCAGCAGCTTGATAAGGATCTATGGCTACACCTTC. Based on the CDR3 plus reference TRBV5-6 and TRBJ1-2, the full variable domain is DAGVTQSPTHLIKTRGQQVTLRCSPKSGHDTVSWYQQALGQGPQFIFQYYEEEERQRGNFPDRFSGHQFPNYSSELNVNALLLGDSALYLCASSLIRIYGYTFGSGTRLTVV.

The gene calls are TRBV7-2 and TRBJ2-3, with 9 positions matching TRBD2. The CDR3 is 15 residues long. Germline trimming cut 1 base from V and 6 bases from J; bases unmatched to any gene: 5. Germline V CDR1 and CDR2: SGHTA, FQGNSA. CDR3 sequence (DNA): TGTGCCAGCAGCTTAGGGGCTAGCGGGACGGATACGCAGTATTTT. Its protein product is CASSLGASGTDTQYF.

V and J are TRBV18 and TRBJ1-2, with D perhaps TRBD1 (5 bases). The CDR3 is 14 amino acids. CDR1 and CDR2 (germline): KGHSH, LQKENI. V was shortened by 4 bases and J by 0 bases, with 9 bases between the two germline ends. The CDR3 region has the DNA TGTGCCAGCTCACTTGTACAGGCTAACTATGGCTACACCTTC. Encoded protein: CASSLVQANYGYTF.

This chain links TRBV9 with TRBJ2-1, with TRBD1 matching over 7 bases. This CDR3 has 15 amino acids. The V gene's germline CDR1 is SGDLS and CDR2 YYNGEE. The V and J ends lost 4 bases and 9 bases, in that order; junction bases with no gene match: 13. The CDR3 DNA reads TGTGCCAGCAGCCCGACTGGGACAGTTTCAACTGAGCAGTTCTTC. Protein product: CASSPTGTVSTEQFF.

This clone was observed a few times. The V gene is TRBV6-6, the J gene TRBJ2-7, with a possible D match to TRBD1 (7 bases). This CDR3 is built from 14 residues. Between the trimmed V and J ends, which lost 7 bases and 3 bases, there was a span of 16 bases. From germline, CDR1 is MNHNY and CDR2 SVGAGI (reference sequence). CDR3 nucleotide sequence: TGTGCCAGCATAAGGTCAGGGGGGAACTACGAGCAGTACTTC. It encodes CASIRSGGNYEQYF.

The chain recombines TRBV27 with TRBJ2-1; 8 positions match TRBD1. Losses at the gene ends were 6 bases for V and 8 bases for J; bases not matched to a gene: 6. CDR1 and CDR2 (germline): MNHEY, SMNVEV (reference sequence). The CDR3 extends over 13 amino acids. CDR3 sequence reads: CASRRSGGDEQFF. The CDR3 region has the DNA TGTGCCAGCAGGCGATCAGGGGGCGATGAGCAGTTCTTC.

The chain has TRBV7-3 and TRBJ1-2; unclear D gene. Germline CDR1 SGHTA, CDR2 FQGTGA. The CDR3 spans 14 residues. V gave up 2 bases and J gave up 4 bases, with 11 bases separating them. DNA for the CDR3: TGTGCCAGCAGCTTATGGCGCCTACTCTATGGCTACACCTTC. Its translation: CASSLWRLLYGYTF.